These 15 T cell receptor beta chains share one sample of origin, sequenced in a study of blood T cell repertoires in COVID-19. The method was immunoSEQ multiplex PCR; TCRdb's version includes in-frame clones alone and lacks a portion of them. The sample gives fewer than 400,000 clones, 85% of which show up once; 3% to 4.5% is in the top ten. The sequencing sample was made of peripheral blood. The receptor source for this set is a woman younger than 35 with acute or convalescent COVID-19.

This sequence joins TRBV7-9 and TRBJ1-4, with D perhaps matching TRBD1 (5 bases). This CDR3 is 13 amino acids long. CDR1 and CDR2 (germline): SEHNR, FQNEAQ (reference sequence). Between the trimmed V and J ends, which lost 3 bases and 6 bases, there was a span of 8 bases. The DNA for the CDR3 is TGTGCCAGCAGCTTTTGGGGGGATGAAAAACTGTTTTTT. This sequence encodes CASSFWGDEKLFF.

The chain joins TRBV12-5 to TRBJ1-1; a possible D gene is TRBD1 (5 bases). V was clipped by 5 bases and J by 6 bases, with 16 bases between them. The V gene's germline CDR1 is LGHNT and CDR2 FRNRAP. The CDR3 covers 14 residues. The CDR3 nucleotides read TGTGCTAGTGGTCTAGACAGTCAGTTTTCTGAAGCTTTCTTT. Amino acids: CASGLDSQFSEAFF. The whole variable domain, filled in from reference TRBV12-5 and TRBJ1-1, reads DARVTQTPRHKVTEMGQEVTMRCQPILGHNTVFWYRQTMMQGLELLAYFRNRAPLDDSGMPKDRFSAEMPDATLATLKIQPSEPRDSAVYFCASGLDSQFSEAFFGQGTRLTVV.

The chain couples TRBV30 to TRBJ1-3; D might be TRBD1 (6 bases). V dropped 2 bases and J dropped 4 bases, with 12 bases sitting between them. The CDR3 is 14 residues long. Germline values: CDR1 GTSNPN, CDR2 SVGIG (reference sequence). CDR3 DNA: TGTGCCTGGAGTATGGGACACAGAGGAAACACCATATATTTT. Encoded protein: CAWSMGHRGNTIYF.

In its sample, this clone was seen many times. This chain's CDR3 is CASSEMGQMNTEAFF. CDR3 in DNA: TGTGCCAGCAGTGAAATGGGACAGATGAACACTGAAGCTTTCTTT. V gene TRBV2 combines with J gene TRBJ1-1, with TRBD1 identical over 7 bases. Germline V gene lookup returns CDR1 SNHLY and CDR2 FYNNEI. This CDR3 spans 15 amino acids. V was pared by 2 bases and J by 0 bases, with 3 bases of the junction left unmatched.

This chain links TRBV28 with TRBJ1-2, with 8 bases that match TRBD1. Germline lookup yields CDR1 MDHEN and CDR2 SYDVKM. J gave up 13 bases and V 2 bases, and 6 bases lay outside the gene matches. The length of the CDR3 is 12 residues. In nucleotides, the CDR3 is TGTGCCAGCAGTTTAGGGACAGGTTCCTGCACCTTC. Its translation: CASSLGTGSCTF.

Of note for this clone: The sample contains more than one DNA sequence encoding this CDR3. The chain has TRBV29-1 and TRBJ1-5, with 10 bases fitting TRBD1. Germline V CDR1 and CDR2: SQVTM, ANQGSEA. Trimming at V came to 6 bases and at J to 7 bases, leaving 3 bases not matched to a gene. The CDR3 sequence is 12 residues long. CDR3 residues: CSVATGGQPQHF. The CDR3 DNA sequence: TGCAGCGTAGCGACAGGGGGCCAGCCCCAGCATTTT.

The J gene is TRBJ2-7, the V gene TRBV28, with 12 positions matching TRBD1. CDR1 MDHEN and CDR2 SYDVKM come from the germline V gene. Germline trimming cut 3 bases from V and 3 bases from J; bases unmatched to any gene: 9. This CDR3 is built from 17 residues. The CDR3 protein is CASSFSWDRGPYYEQYF. The CDR3 bases are TGTGCCAGCAGTTTCTCCTGGGACAGGGGGCCTTACTACGAGCAGTACTTC.

V and J are TRBV7-3 and TRBJ2-7, with TRBD1 identical over 8 bases. Germline-derived CDR1 and CDR2 are SGHTA and FQGTGA. J lost 4 bases, V lost 5 bases, and 10 bases had no gene match. This CDR3 comprises 15 residues. In nucleotides, the CDR3 is TGTGCCAGCAGCCCGACAGGGGCGCGTGGGTACGAGCAGTACTTC. Its protein is CASSPTGARGYEQYF.

The gene calls are TRBV6-5 and TRBJ1-2, with D tentatively TRBD1 (6 bases). The CDR3 length is 13 residues. V lost 2 bases and J 10 bases, leaving 14 bases between the germline ends. CDR1 is MNHEY and CDR2 is SVGAGI in the germline V gene. The CDR3 DNA reads as TGTGCCAGCAGTTACGGGGGGGCAGTTGACTACACCTTC. Its translation: CASSYGGAVDYTF.

The chain employs TRBV7-9 and TRBJ1-1; TRBD1 matches at 7 bases. The junction had 7 bases not matched to a gene; V was cut back by 2 bases and J by 1 base. This CDR3 has 16 amino acids. From germline, CDR1 is SEHNR and CDR2 FQNEAQ (reference sequence). The CDR3 loop is CASSLLMTGPNTEAFF. The CDR3 region has the DNA TGTGCCAGCAGCTTACTAATGACAGGGCCGAACACTGAAGCTTTCTTT. Supplemented by reference TRBV7-9 and TRBJ1-1, the full variable domain reads DTGVSQNPRHKITKRGQNVTFRCDPISEHNRLYWYRQTLGQGPEFLTYFQNEAQLEKSRLLSDRFSAERPKGSFSTLEIQRTEQGDSAMYLCASSLLMTGPNTEAFFGQGTRLTVV.

The table lists this clone with a count of one. The chain couples TRBV19 to TRBJ1-5; no reliable D call. This CDR3 region has 14 residues. V was shortened by 2 bases and J by 7 bases, with 12 bases between the two germline ends. Germline CDR1 LNHDA, CDR2 SQIVND (reference sequence). This CDR3 reads CASSISRVGQPQHF. The CDR3 DNA is TGTGCCAGTAGTATATCCCGGGTCGGGCAGCCCCAGCATTTT. The whole variable domain, remainder taken from reference TRBV19 and TRBJ1-5, is DGGITQSPKYLFRKEGQNVTLSCEQNLNHDAMYWYRQDPGQGLRLIYYSQIVNDFQKGDIAEGYSVSREKKESFPLTVTSAQKNPTAFYLCASSISRVGQPQHFGDGTRLSIL.

The chain is built from TRBV2 and TRBJ1-5, with TRBD1 identical over 8 bases. Germline V lookup: CDR1 SNHLY, CDR2 FYNNEI. V lost 4 bases, J lost 7 bases, and 12 bases stayed unmatched. CDR3 length: 16 amino acids. CDR3 sequence: CASSVGLDRALQPQHF. CDR3 sequence (DNA): TGTGCCAGCAGTGTGGGTTTGGACAGGGCGTTGCAGCCCCAGCATTTT.

V is TRBV7-2 and J is TRBJ2-1; the match to TRBD2 covers 10 bases. Germline V CDR1 and CDR2: SGHTA, FQGNSA. This CDR3 has 15 residues. V was pared by 8 bases and J by 1 base, with 5 bases of the junction left unmatched. The CDR3 sequence is CASAGTSASYNEQFF. In DNA form, the CDR3 reads TGTGCCAGCGCCGGGACTAGCGCATCCTACAATGAGCAGTTCTTC.

V usage is TRBV5-6 and J usage is TRBJ1-2; the match to TRBD1 covers 8 bases. The V and J ends lost 3 bases and 6 bases, in that order; junction bases with no gene match: 10. CDR1 and CDR2 from the germline V gene are SGHDT and YYEEEE. This CDR3 contains 15 residues. The CDR3 region is CASSYTDREKDGYTF. DNA for the CDR3: TGTGCCAGCAGCTACACGGACAGGGAGAAGGATGGCTACACCTTC. The whole variable domain, remainder taken from reference TRBV5-6 and TRBJ1-2, is DAGVTQSPTHLIKTRGQQVTLRCSPKSGHDTVSWYQQALGQGPQFIFQYYEEEERQRGNFPDRFSGHQFPNYSSELNVNALLLGDSALYLCASSYTDREKDGYTFGSGTRLTVV.

This clone was counted once. This sequence joins TRBV5-1 and TRBJ1-6; 10 positions match TRBD1. The CDR3 runs to 15 residues. Germline V CDR1 and CDR2: SGHRS, YFSETQ. Trimming took 4 bases from V and 9 from J; bases not matched to a gene: 7. DNA for the CDR3: TGCGCCAGCAGCACCGGGGGACAGGGGAGTTCACCCCTCCACTTT. Translation: CASSTGGQGSSPLHF.